Listed below are T cell receptor beta chains from one sample, sequenced in a study of T cell responses to AZD1222 COVID-19 vaccine. Measured with immunoSEQ multiplex PCR; TCRdb has only the in-frame clones, and not every one. In the table there are about 73,000 clones, 88% of which are singletons. The source material was peripheral blood, sampled on day 0 of AZD1222 vaccination. The receptors come from an adult in good health. Both conserved end residues are part of each CDR3. D genes are given only for firm matches. Clone size is stated in some rows and not others, as once, few, many or a class when expanded.

d_call,v_call,j_call,clone_size,cdr3_aa,cdr3_nt
NA,TRBV4-1,TRBJ2-5,NA,CASSLFAGQETQYF,TGCGCCAGCAGTTTATTCGCGGGCCAAGAGACCCAGTACTTC
NA,TRBV7-9,TRBJ2-2,NA,CASSLFETNTGELFF,TGTGCCAGCAGCTTATTCGAAACGAACACCGGGGAGCTGTTTTTT
TRBD1,TRBV18,TRBJ2-7,NA,CASSASGTGAYEQYF,TGTGCCAGCTCAGCTTCCGGGACAGGGGCCTACGAGCAGTACTTC
TRBD1,TRBV30,TRBJ2-1,NA,CAWKDRAFREQFF,TGTGCCTGGAAGGACAGGGCTTTTAGGGAGCAGTTCTTC
NA,TRBV4-1,TRBJ1-2,NA,CASSQVSRDGYTF,TGCGCCAGCAGCCAAGTATCACGGGATGGCTACACCTTC
NA,TRBV7-2,TRBJ1-1,NA,CASSSGYTEAFF,TGTGCCAGCAGCTCGGGATACACTGAAGCTTTCTTT
TRBD2,TRBV28,TRBJ2-1,NA,CASSFTAGAGEQFF,TGTGCCAGCAGTTTCACAGCGGGAGCGGGTGAGCAGTTCTTC
TRBD1,TRBV7-9,TRBJ1-6,NA,CASSLYRDRGNSPLHF,TGTGCCAGCAGCCTCTACCGGGACAGGGGCAATTCACCCCTCCACTTT
TRBD2,TRBV10-3,TRBJ2-5,NA,CAISEVGGNGETQYF,TGTGCCATCAGTGAGGTCGGGGGGAACGGGGAGACCCAGTACTTC
NA,TRBV24-1,TRBJ1-6,NA,CATQERNNSPLHF,TGTGCCACCCAGGAGAGGAATAATTCACCCCTCCACTTT
NA,TRBV7-2,TRBJ2-1,NA,CASSLDRVNEQFF,TGTGCCAGCAGCTTAGACAGGGTCAATGAGCAGTTCTTC
TRBD1,TRBV7-8,TRBJ1-1,NA,CASSSTGVGAEAFF,TGTGCCAGCAGCAGTACAGGGGTTGGGGCTGAAGCTTTCTTT
NA,TRBV5-5,TRBJ2-5,NA,CASSPQEGRRETQYF,TGTGCCAGCAGCCCCCAGGAGGGGCGCCGAGAGACCCAGTACTTC
NA,TRBV2,TRBJ2-7,NA,CASTRVSYEQYF,TGTGCCAGCACCAGGGTCTCCTACGAGCAGTACTTC
NA,TRBV28,TRBJ1-3,NA,CASRQGGAGNTIYF,TGTGCCAGCAGGCAAGGAGGGGCTGGAAACACCATATATTTT
NA,TRBV7-2,TRBJ1-1,NA,CASSLVAGNTEAFF,TGTGCCAGCAGCTTAGTGGCAGGGAACACTGAAGCTTTCTTT
NA,TRBV5-1,TRBJ2-5,NA,CASSLAGQEETQYF,TGCGCCAGCAGCTTGGCAGGCCAGGAAGAGACCCAGTACTTC
NA,TRBV6-2/TRBV6-3,TRBJ2-2,NA,CASSYDGRGTGELFF,TGTGCCAGCAGTTACGATGGGAGGGGGACCGGGGAGCTGTTTTTT
TRBD1,TRBV6-5,TRBJ1-5,once,CASSLAGGSPQHF,TGTGCCAGCAGTTTGGCAGGGGGCTCGCCCCAGCATTTT
NA,TRBV4-1,TRBJ1-1,NA,CASSHVYTEAFF,TGCGCCAGCAGCCACGTTTACACTGAAGCTTTCTTT
NA,TRBV7-2,TRBJ2-3,NA,CASSSTVRVGGTDTQYF,TGTGCCAGCAGCTCTACGGTTAGGGTAGGGGGCACAGATACGCAGTATTTT
NA,TRBV11-1,TRBJ2-7,once,CASSLTGRVEQYF,TGTGCCAGCAGCTTAACAGGTCGAGTTGAGCAGTACTTC
TRBD1,TRBV6-5,TRBJ2-1,NA,CASRQGAYEQFF,TGTGCCAGTCGACAGGGGGCATATGAGCAGTTCTTC
NA,TRBV29-1,TRBJ2-1,NA,CSVTSSSYNEQFF,TGCAGCGTTACCTCCAGCTCCTACAATGAGCAGTTCTTC
NA,TRBV7-2,TRBJ1-6,NA,CASSLEGSYNSPLHF,TGTGCCAGCAGCTTGGAAGGGTCCTATAATTCACCCCTCCACTTT
TRBD2,TRBV19,TRBJ2-2,once,CASRPSGRLLTGELFF,TGTGCCAGTAGACCTAGCGGGAGATTGTTGACCGGGGAGCTGTTTTTT
NA,TRBV7-6,TRBJ1-5,NA,CASSLVAGSNQPQHF,TGTGCCAGCAGCTTAGTGGCAGGAAGCAATCAGCCCCAGCATTTT
NA,TRBV11-2,TRBJ2-5,NA,CASSSTGREQETQYF,TGTGCCAGCAGCTCGACAGGAAGGGAACAAGAGACCCAGTACTTC
NA,TRBV11-2,TRBJ2-2,NA,CASSLDPRSGELFF,TGTGCCAGCAGCTTAGACCCGCGGTCCGGGGAGCTGTTTTTT
NA,TRBV14,TRBJ1-2,NA,CASSHVTGPYGYTF,TGTGCCAGCAGCCACGTAACAGGTCCCTATGGCTACACCTTC
TRBD1,TRBV7-9,TRBJ2-7,NA,CASSLVTGGASVKYF,TGTGCCAGCAGCTTAGTGACAGGGGGCGCCTCGGTAAAGTACTTC
NA,TRBV5-4,TRBJ1-1,once,CASSPRDLPHEAFF,TGTGCCAGCAGCCCCAGGGACCTTCCTCATGAAGCTTTCTTT
TRBD2,TRBV7-3,TRBJ2-3,NA,CASNSGGAADTQYF,TGTGCCAGCAACAGCGGGGGAGCAGCAGATACGCAGTATTTT
NA,TRBV11-2,TRBJ2-7,NA,CASSLFVDEQYF,TGTGCCAGCAGCTTATTTGTCGACGAGCAGTACTTC
NA,TRBV30,TRBJ2-1,NA,CAWSATRGQFTLNEQFF,TGTGCCTGGAGTGCGACTCGGGGACAATTTACGCTCAATGAGCAGTTCTTC
NA,TRBV30,TRBJ1-5,NA,CAWNIGGGNQPQHF,TGTGCCTGGAATATAGGTGGTGGCAATCAGCCCCAGCATTTT
NA,TRBV11-3,TRBJ1-3,NA,CASSQTPGISGNTIYF,TGTGCCAGCAGCCAGACCCCAGGGATCTCTGGAAACACCATATATTTT
TRBD1,TRBV28,TRBJ1-6,few,CASSWDRDNSPLHF,TGTGCCAGCAGTTGGGACAGGGATAATTCACCCCTCCACTTT
TRBD2,TRBV5-4,TRBJ2-7,NA,CASRPSGNYEQYF,TGTGCCAGCAGGCCTAGCGGGAACTACGAGCAGTACTTC